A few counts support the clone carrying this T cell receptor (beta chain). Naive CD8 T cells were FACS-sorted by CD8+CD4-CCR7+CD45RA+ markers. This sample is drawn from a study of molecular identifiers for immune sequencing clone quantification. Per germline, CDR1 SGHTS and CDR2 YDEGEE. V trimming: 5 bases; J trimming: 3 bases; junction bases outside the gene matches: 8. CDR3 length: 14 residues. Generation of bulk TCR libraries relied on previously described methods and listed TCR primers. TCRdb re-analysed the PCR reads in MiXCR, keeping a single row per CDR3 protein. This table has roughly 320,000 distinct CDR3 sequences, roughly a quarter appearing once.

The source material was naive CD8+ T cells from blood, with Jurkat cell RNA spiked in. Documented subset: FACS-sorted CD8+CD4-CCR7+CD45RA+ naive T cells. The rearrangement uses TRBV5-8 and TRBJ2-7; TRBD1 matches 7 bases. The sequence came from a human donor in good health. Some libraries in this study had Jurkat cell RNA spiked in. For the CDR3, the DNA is TGTGCCAGCAGTATATTACAGGGGAACTACGAGCAGTACTTC. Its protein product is CASSILQGNYEQYF.